The 27 T cell receptor beta chains listed next were all sequenced from one sample in a study of human thymus T cells. The protocol was immunoSEQ multiplex PCR, while the TCRdb copy is restricted to in-frame clones and leaves out a portion. The table includes 70,000 to 75,000 clones, over 85% detected once. Surgeons resected thymus tissue during corrective heart surgery. What was sequenced was thymus tissue. These receptors were collected from a girl under three years old with a congenital heart defect but otherwise immunologically healthy.

The rearrangement joins TRBV4-2 to TRBJ2-3; 10 bases fit TRBD2. The germline V gene encodes CDR1 LGHNA and CDR2 YNFKEQ. The CDR3 runs to 18 residues. V shed 4 bases, J shed 6 bases, and the junction held 16 bases outside the gene matches. CDR3 sequence reads: CASSPRPLAGPGPDTQYF. In DNA, the CDR3 is TGTGCCAGCAGCCCACGCCCACTAGCGGGACCAGGGCCGGATACGCAGTATTTT.

The rearrangement joins TRBV4-3 to TRBJ1-1; D is unclear. Germline V CDR1 and CDR2: LGHNA, YSLEER. The CDR3 spans 17 residues. The V end lost 4 bases, the J end lost 11 bases, and 29 bases lay between the germline ends. CDR3 residues: CASSLRPTKGNRLVAFF. The CDR3 bases are TGCGCCAGCAGCCTCCGTCCTACAAAGGGAAACCGATTAGTGGCTTTCTTT.

The chain combines TRBV7-9 with TRBJ2-2, with 13 bases identical to TRBD2. With 5 bases clipped from V and 0 bases from J, the junction kept 6 bases outside the gene matches. CDR1 and CDR2 from the germline V gene are SEHNR and FQNEAQ (reference sequence). This CDR3 is 18 amino acids long. Here the CDR3 reads CASSPLGLAGTNTGELFF. As DNA, the CDR3 is TGTGCCAGCAGCCCTCTGGGACTAGCGGGAACGAACACCGGGGAGCTGTTTTTT. The whole variable domain, filled in from reference TRBV7-9 and TRBJ2-2, reads DTGVSQNPRHKITKRGQNVTFRCDPISEHNRLYWYRQTLGQGPEFLTYFQNEAQLEKSRLLSDRFSAERPKGSFSTLEIQRTEQGDSAMYLCASSPLGLAGTNTGELFFGEGSRLTVL.

This sequence joins TRBV6-1 and TRBJ2-7, with TRBD1 matching 7 bases. Germline CDR1 reads MNHNS; CDR2 reads SASEGT. The CDR3 runs to 15 residues. After removal of 6 bases from V and 5 bases from J, the junction contained 13 bases not matched to a gene. As DNA, the CDR3 is TGTGCCAGCAGATTTGCGACAGGGCTAAGGAACGAGCAGTACTTC. Protein product: CASRFATGLRNEQYF.

The rearrangement links TRBV15 to TRBJ2-2, with TRBD1 matching 7 bases. This CDR3 is built from 15 residues. With 0 bases clipped from V and 9 bases from J, the junction kept 7 bases outside the gene matches. Germline CDR1 LNHNV, CDR2 YYDKDF (reference sequence). The CDR3 here is CATSRDIQGIRELFF. Written as DNA, the CDR3 is TGTGCCACCAGCAGAGATATACAGGGGATCAGGGAGCTGTTTTTT.

The V call is TRBV7-9, the J call TRBJ2-3; 9 nucleotides align to TRBD1. J gave up 3 bases and V 3 bases, and 4 bases lay outside the gene matches. The germline gives CDR1 SEHNR, CDR2 FQNEAQ (reference sequence). This CDR3 is 15 amino acids long. The CDR3 loop reads CASSLDRGGTDTQYF. The CDR3 coding sequence is TGTGCCAGCAGCTTGGACAGGGGAGGTACAGATACGCAGTATTTT.

This rearrangement joins TRBV5-1 to TRBJ1-1; D is perhaps TRBD1 (5 bases). The CDR3 has 16 amino acids. Trimming pared 3 bases from V and 0 bases from J, leaving 15 bases between. CDR1 and CDR2 (germline): SGHRS, YFSETQ. The CDR3 region is CASSWASGRMNTEAFF. The CDR3 nucleotides read TGCGCCAGCAGCTGGGCCTCGGGACGGATGAACACTGAAGCTTTCTTT. Complete variable domain (other parts from reference TRBV5-1 and TRBJ1-1): KAGVTQTPRYLIKTRGQQVTLSCSPISGHRSVSWYQQTPGQGLQFLFEYFSETQRNKGNFPGRFSGRQFSNSRSEMNVSTLELGDSALYLCASSWASGRMNTEAFFGQGTRLTVV.

V usage is TRBV5-4 and J usage is TRBJ2-5; TRBD2 matches 8 bases. V lost 0 bases to trimming and J lost 0 bases; unmatched junction nucleotides: 7. This CDR3 spans 17 amino acids. Germline V CDR1 and CDR2: SGHNT, YYREEE (reference sequence). CDR3 nucleotide sequence: TGTGCCAGCAGCTTGGTCCAAGCGGGAGAGTACCAAGAGACCCAGTACTTC. It specifies CASSLVQAGEYQETQYF.

The chain couples TRBV7-2 to TRBJ2-5, with 9 bases that match TRBD2. The CDR3 is made up of 13 amino acids. Trimming took 11 bases from V and 4 from J; bases not matched to a gene: 8. CDR1 and CDR2 from the germline V gene are SGHTA and FQGNSA. CDR3 in DNA: TGTGCCTCCTTGGGACTAGCTGGAGAGACCCAGTACTTC. As protein: CASLGLAGETQYF.

The chain has TRBV11-2 and TRBJ2-1; D might be TRBD2 (6 bases). V was pared by 1 base and J by 3 bases, with 10 bases between. Germline V gene lookup returns CDR1 SGHAT and CDR2 FQNNGV. The CDR3 totals 15 residues. CDR3 region: CASSLAGEFYNEQFF. The CDR3 DNA follows: TGTGCCAGCAGCTTAGCGGGAGAGTTCTACAATGAGCAGTTCTTC.

A remark on this clone: The same CDR3 can be traced to other DNA sequences in this sample. This chain joins TRBV5-6 and TRBJ2-5; maybe TRBD1 (6 bases). This CDR3 comprises 14 residues. V shed 5 bases and J shed 7 bases, with 18 bases lying between them. Germline V gene data show CDR1 as SGHDT and CDR2 as YYEEEE. CDR3 nucleotide sequence: TGTGCCAGCAGAGGTTCGGCAGGGGCTTTGACCCAGTACTTC. Protein sequence: CASRGSAGALTQYF.

V is TRBV4-1 and J is TRBJ2-1; TRBD2 agrees at 7 bases. CDR3 length equals 14 residues. Germline V gene sequence: CDR1 MGHRA, CDR2 YSYEKL. V dropped 0 bases and J dropped 9; count of bases not matched to a gene: 5. In DNA, the CDR3 is TGCGCCAGCAGCCAAGAGCGGGAGTGGCCTGAGCAGTTCTTC. Translation: CASSQEREWPEQFF.

The chain employs TRBV6-6 and TRBJ2-7; 7 bases are a match to TRBD2. V lost 2 bases to trimming and J lost 2 bases; unmatched junction nucleotides: 6. Germline lookup yields CDR1 MNHNY and CDR2 SVGAGI (reference sequence). CDR3 length: 15 residues. This CDR3 reads CASSYDGAGAYEQYF. CDR3 DNA sequence: TGTGCCAGCAGTTACGATGGGGCGGGAGCCTACGAGCAGTACTTC.

V usage is TRBV4-1 and J usage is TRBJ1-6, with a weak D call TRBD1 (5 bases). Trimming removed 1 base from V and 8 bases from J, with 21 bases in between. CDR1 and CDR2 from the germline V gene are MGHRA and YSYEKL. CDR3 length: 18 amino acids. The CDR3 spells CASSQGGPEVPLYSPLHF. For the CDR3, the DNA is TGCGCCAGCAGCCAAGGGGGACCAGAAGTTCCCCTATATTCACCCCTCCACTTT.

This clone was picked up one time. The chain recombines TRBV10-3 with TRBJ2-1; D call uncertain. Trimming removed 2 bases from V and 4 bases from J, with 15 bases in between. From germline, CDR1 is ENHRY and CDR2 SYGVKD. This CDR3 is 16 amino acids long. The CDR3 DNA follows: TGTGCCATCAGTGAGAACTCCACCTTCGGATACAATGAGCAGTTCTTC. Protein: CAISENSTFGYNEQFF.

The CDR3 DNA follows: TGTGCCAGCAGCTTAGCGACCCGCGACAGGGCGGTAAACATTCAGTACTTC. Its protein is CASSLATRDRAVNIQYF. The chain carries TRBV7-2 and TRBJ2-4; 7 bases align to TRBD1. Trimming removed 0 bases from V and 6 bases from J; junction bases left unmatched: 11. The CDR3 contains 17 residues. Germline V lookup: CDR1 SGHTA, CDR2 FQGNSA. The complete variable domain, with remaining parts taken from reference TRBV7-2 and TRBJ2-4, reads GAGVSQSPSNKVTEKGKDVELRCDPISGHTALYWYRQSLGQGLEFLIYFQGNSAPDKSGLPSDRFSAERTGGSVSTLTIQRTQQEDSAVYLCASSLATRDRAVNIQYFGAGTRLSVL.

This chain links TRBV15 with TRBJ2-3; 11 nucleotides align to TRBD2. V lost 0 bases and J lost 2; bases outside the gene matches: 4. The CDR3 extends over 17 amino acids. Germline CDR1 and CDR2: LNHNV and YYDKDF (reference sequence). The DNA of the CDR3 is TGTGCCACCAGCAGAGATATACTAGCGGGAGACACAGATACGCAGTATTTT. Translating it yields CATSRDILAGDTDTQYF.

The chain recombines TRBV7-2 with TRBJ2-1; D is possibly TRBD2 (5 bases). The V end was cut by 3 bases, the J end by 9 bases, with 21 bases between. From germline, CDR1 is SGHTA and CDR2 FQGNSA. The CDR3 spans 16 residues. The CDR3 sequence: CASSFVSVSGGGEQFF. DNA for the CDR3: TGTGCCAGCAGCTTCGTTAGCGTTTCAGGAGGCGGTGAGCAGTTCTTC.

The chain joins TRBV7-2 to TRBJ1-4, with D perhaps TRBD1 (5 bases). Trimming took off 1 base at V and 0 bases at J, with 9 bases between the two ends. CDR1 SGHTA and CDR2 FQGNSA come from the germline V gene. This CDR3 has 16 amino acids. The CDR3 region has the DNA TGTGCCAGCAGCTTAGGGGGCCGTCCAACTAATGAAAAACTGTTTTTT. Translating gives CASSLGGRPTNEKLFF.

This rearrangement joins TRBV28 to TRBJ1-1; D unresolved. The CDR3 consists of 16 residues. With 1 base removed from V and 4 bases from J, the gap between germline ends came to 16 bases. Germline loops: CDR1 MDHEN, CDR2 SYDVKM. The CDR3 spells CASSLYRGVMSTEAFF. The CDR3 nucleotides read TGTGCCAGCAGTTTATACCGAGGAGTTATGAGCACTGAAGCTTTCTTT.

The rearrangement joins TRBV27 to TRBJ2-6; no clear D. Germline loops: CDR1 MNHEY, CDR2 SMNVEV (reference sequence). The CDR3 loop spans 14 amino acids. V gave up 4 bases and J gave up 0 bases, with 4 bases separating them. This CDR3 is CASSWGSGANVLTF. As DNA, the CDR3 is TGTGCCAGCAGTTGGGGCTCTGGGGCCAACGTCCTGACTTTC.

The chain joins TRBV28 to TRBJ1-4; 7 positions agree with TRBD1. This CDR3 is 15 amino acids long. From germline, CDR1 is MDHEN and CDR2 SYDVKM. After removal of 5 bases from V and 6 bases from J, the junction contained 9 bases not matched to a gene. The CDR3 nucleotides are TGTGCCAGCAGTACCCGGAGACAGGGATATGAAAAACTGTTTTTT. This gives the protein CASSTRRQGYEKLFF.

V and J are TRBV4-1 and TRBJ2-7, with 7 bases matching TRBD2. Germline V CDR1 and CDR2: MGHRA, YSYEKL. Germline trimming cut 0 bases from V and 6 bases from J; bases unmatched to any gene: 23. The CDR3 consists of 20 residues. The CDR3 nucleotides read TGCGCCAGCAGCCAAGAATGGGGCCCGGGGCGGGAGAAAGGCCCTTGCGAGCAGTACTTC. Translating gives CASSQEWGPGREKGPCEQYF.

The J gene is TRBJ1-2, the V gene TRBV10-3; D may be TRBD1 (5 bases). CDR1 is ENHRY, CDR2 SYGVKD, per germline. Trimming pared 7 bases from V and 3 bases from J, leaving 12 bases between. CDR3 length: 13 amino acids. DNA for the CDR3: TGTGCCATCACCGAGGCAGGGTACTATGGCTACACCTTC. It translates to CAITEAGYYGYTF.

The chain joins TRBV14 to TRBJ2-7; possibly TRBD1 for D (6 bases). The CDR3 extends over 16 amino acids. Trimming left V 1 base short and J 3 bases short, with 16 bases between. Germline CDR1 reads SGHDN; CDR2 reads FVKESK. In DNA, the CDR3 is TGTGCCAGCAGCCAAGTATTTCCAGGACAGCTCTACGAGCAGTACTTC. Translation gives CASSQVFPGQLYEQYF. Complete variable domain (other parts from reference TRBV14 and TRBJ2-7): EAGVTQFPSHSVIEKGQTVTLRCDPISGHDNLYWYRRVMGKEIKFLLHFVKESKQDESGMPNNRFLAERTGGTYSTLKVQPAELEDSGVYFCASSQVFPGQLYEQYFGPGTRLTVT.

The chain joins TRBV10-2 to TRBJ2-7, with TRBD2 matching 7 bases. V gave up 6 bases and J gave up 4 bases; unmatched junction bases: 12. The CDR3 has 15 residues. The germline gives CDR1 WSHSY, CDR2 SAAADI. For the CDR3, the DNA is TGCGCCAGCAGGGGAATGGGCGGGAGATCTTACGAGCAGTACTTC. This encodes CASRGMGGRSYEQYF.

The J gene is TRBJ2-1, the V gene TRBV5-4, with a possible D match to TRBD2 (5 bases). This CDR3 spans 16 amino acids. V dropped 4 bases and J dropped 9 bases, with 23 bases sitting between them. In germline, CDR1 is SGHNT, CDR2 YYREEE (reference sequence). In DNA, the CDR3 is TGTGCCAGCAGCACCGGACTGGTTCCGTCCTCCGCTGAGCAGTTCTTC. Translated: CASSTGLVPSSAEQFF.